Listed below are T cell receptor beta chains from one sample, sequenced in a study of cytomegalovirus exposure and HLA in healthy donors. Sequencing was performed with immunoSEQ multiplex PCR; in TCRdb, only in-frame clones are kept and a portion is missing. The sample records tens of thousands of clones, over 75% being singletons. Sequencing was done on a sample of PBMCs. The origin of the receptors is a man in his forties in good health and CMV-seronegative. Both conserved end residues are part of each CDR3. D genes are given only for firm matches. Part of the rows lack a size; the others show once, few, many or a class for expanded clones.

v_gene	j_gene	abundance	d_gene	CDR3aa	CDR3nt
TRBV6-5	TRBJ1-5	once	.	CASSFGGLMVNQPQHF	TGTGCCAGCAGTTTCGGGGGGCTAATGGTCAATCAGCCCCAGCATTTT
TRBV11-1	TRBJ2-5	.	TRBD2	CASSWGTSGGGQETQYF	TGTGCCAGCAGCTGGGGGACTAGCGGGGGGGGACAAGAGACCCAGTACTTC
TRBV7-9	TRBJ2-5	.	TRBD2	CASSPQSAGGETQYF	TGTGCCAGCAGCCCACAGAGTGCGGGGGGAGAGACCCAGTACTTC
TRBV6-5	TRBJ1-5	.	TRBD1	CASSSGGWFQPQHF	TGTGCCAGCAGTTCAGGGGGTTGGTTTCAGCCCCAGCATTTT
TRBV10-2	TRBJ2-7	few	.	CASSEVWSYEQYF	TGCGCCAGCAGTGAGGTGTGGAGCTACGAGCAGTACTTC
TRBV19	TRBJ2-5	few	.	CASSIRTEPPTQYF	TGTGCCAGTAGTATTAGGACAGAGCCCCCGACCCAGTACTTC
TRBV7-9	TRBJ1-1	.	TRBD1	CASSTPQGEVEAFF	TGTGCCAGCAGCACACCACAGGGGGAGGTAGAAGCTTTCTTT
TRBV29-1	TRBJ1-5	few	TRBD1	CSVTGGNNQPQHF	TGCAGCGTAACAGGGGGCAACAATCAGCCCCAGCATTTT
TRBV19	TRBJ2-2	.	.	CASSPATGNTGELFF	TGTGCCAGTAGCCCCGCTACGGGGAACACCGGGGAGCTGTTTTTT
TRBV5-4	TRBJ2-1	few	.	CASSLTRGSYNEQFF	TGTGCCAGCAGCCTGACTAGGGGCTCCTACAATGAGCAGTTCTTC
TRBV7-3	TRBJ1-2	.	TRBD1	CASSLSGTGGGYTF	TGTGCCAGCAGCTTATCCGGGACAGGGGGAGGCTACACCTTC
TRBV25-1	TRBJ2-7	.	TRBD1	CASSELRTGGEQYF	TGTGCCAGCAGTGAATTAAGGACAGGGGGCGAGCAGTACTTC
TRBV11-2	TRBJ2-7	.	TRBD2	CASSLGASGGFYEQYF	TGTGCCAGCAGCTTAGGAGCTAGCGGGGGCTTCTACGAGCAGTACTTC
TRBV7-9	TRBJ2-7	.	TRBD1	CASSSGHTPGQNLYEQYF	TGTGCCAGCAGCTCAGGACACACTCCGGGACAGAACCTTTACGAGCAGTACTTC
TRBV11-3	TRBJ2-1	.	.	CASSVGDEQFF	TGTGCCAGCAGTGTCGGGGATGAGCAGTTCTTC
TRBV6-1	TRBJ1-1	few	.	CASRVTVNTEAFF	TGTGCCAGCAGGGTGACAGTCAACACTGAAGCTTTCTTT
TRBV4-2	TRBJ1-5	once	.	CASSQVGGGFKNQPQHF	TGTGCCAGCAGCCAGGTCGGGGGGGGCTTCAAAAATCAGCCCCAGCATTTT
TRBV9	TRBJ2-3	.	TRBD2	CASSADPGTSVPSTDTQYF	TGTGCCAGCAGCGCTGATCCCGGGACTAGCGTCCCTAGCACAGATACGCAGTATTTT
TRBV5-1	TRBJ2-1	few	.	CASSTGSLGNEQFF	TGCGCCAGCAGTACCGGGAGTCTGGGTAATGAGCAGTTCTTC
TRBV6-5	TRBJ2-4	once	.	CASSPTGAKNIQYF	TGTGCCAGCAGCCCAACAGGGGCCAAAAACATTCAGTACTTC
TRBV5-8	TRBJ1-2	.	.	CASSLFEGVGYTF	TGTGCCAGCAGCTTGTTTGAGGGAGTTGGCTACACCTTC
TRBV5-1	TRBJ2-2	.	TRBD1	CASSQGDANTGELFF	TGCGCCAGCAGCCAGGGGGACGCGAACACCGGGGAGCTGTTTTTT
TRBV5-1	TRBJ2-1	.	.	CASSLGPRSSSYNEQFF	TGCGCCAGCAGCTTGGGTCCCCGGAGCAGCTCCTACAATGAGCAGTTCTTC
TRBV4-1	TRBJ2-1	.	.	CASSQEPRGAYNEQFF	TGCGCCAGCAGCCAAGAACCCAGGGGGGCATACAATGAGCAGTTCTTC
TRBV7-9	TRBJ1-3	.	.	CSSSLGSGGASGNTIYF	TGTTCCAGCAGCTTAGGTTCCGGAGGGGCCTCTGGAAACACCATATATTTT
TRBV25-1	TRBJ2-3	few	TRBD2	CASRGSSRGLAPDTQYF	TGTGCCAGCAGGGGATCAAGCCGGGGACTAGCCCCAGATACGCAGTATTTT
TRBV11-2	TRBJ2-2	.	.	CASSLPSRASGAGELFF	TGTGCCAGCAGCTTACCTTCCCGGGCCTCGGGGGCCGGGGAGCTGTTTTTT
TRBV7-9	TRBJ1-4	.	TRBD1	CASSWADRANEKLFF	TGTGCCAGCAGCTGGGCGGACAGGGCTAATGAAAAACTGTTTTTT
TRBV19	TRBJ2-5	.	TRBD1	CASSHPRDREYF	TGTGCCAGTAGTCACCCCCGGGACAGGGAGTACTTC
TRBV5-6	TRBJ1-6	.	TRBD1	CASSPNRGSPLHF	TGTGCCAGCAGCCCCAACAGGGGATCACCCCTCCACTTT
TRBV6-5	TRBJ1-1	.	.	CASSQGSEAFF	TGTGCCAGCAGCCAGGGGAGTGAAGCTTTCTTT
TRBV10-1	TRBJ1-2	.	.	CASSEGGVGSGYTF	TGCGCCAGCAGTGAAGGGGGGGTCGGCAGTGGCTACACCTTC
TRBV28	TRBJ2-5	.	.	CASSFGGWRETQYF	TGTGCCAGCAGTTTCGGGGGTTGGCGAGAGACCCAGTACTTC
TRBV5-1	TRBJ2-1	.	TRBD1	CASSPAPGQGTNEQFF	TGCGCCAGCAGCCCCGCACCGGGACAGGGAACCAATGAGCAGTTCTTC
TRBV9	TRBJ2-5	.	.	CASSPPRRETQYF	TGTGCCAGCAGCCCACCTCGCAGGGAGACCCAGTACTTC
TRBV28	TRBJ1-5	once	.	CASKSNGNQPQHF	TGTGCCAGCAAGAGTAACGGTAATCAGCCCCAGCATTTT
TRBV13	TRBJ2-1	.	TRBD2	CASSLRLASGVEKQFF	TGTGCCAGCAGCTTAAGGTTGGCTAGCGGTGTGGAAAAGCAGTTCTTC
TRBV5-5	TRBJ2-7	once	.	CASSPTSSGEQYF	TGTGCCAGCAGCCCGACCTCTTCGGGAGAGCAGTACTTC
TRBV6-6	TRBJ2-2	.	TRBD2	CASIGTSGTGELFF	TGTGCCAGCATCGGGACTAGCGGCACCGGGGAGCTGTTTTTT
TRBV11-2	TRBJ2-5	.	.	CASRFSEAGTQYF	TGTGCCAGCAGATTCTCCGAGGCCGGGACCCAGTACTTC
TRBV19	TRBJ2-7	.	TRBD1	CASQGVGEQYF	TGTGCCTCGCAGGGGGTAGGAGAGCAGTACTTC
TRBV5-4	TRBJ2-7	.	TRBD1	CASSLAGTATYEQYF	TGTGCCAGCAGCCTGGCTGGGACAGCCACCTACGAGCAGTACTTC
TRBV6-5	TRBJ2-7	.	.	CASSFSGLKTGYEQYF	TGTGCCAGCAGTTTCTCGGGGCTTAAGACGGGCTACGAGCAGTACTTC
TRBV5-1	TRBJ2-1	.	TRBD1	CASSIQGGDEQFF	TGCGCCAGCAGCATACAGGGGGGCGATGAGCAGTTCTTC
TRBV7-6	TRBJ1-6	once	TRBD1	CASSRRQGDNSPLHF	TGTGCCAGCAGCCGCCGACAGGGAGATAATTCACCCCTCCACTTT
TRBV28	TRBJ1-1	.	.	CASSLLGGTNTEAFF	TGTGCCAGCAGTTTACTCGGCGGGACGAACACTGAAGCTTTCTTT
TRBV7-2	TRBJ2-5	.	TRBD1	CASSFAGTGGETQYF	TGTGCCAGCAGCTTTGCTGGGACAGGGGGAGAGACCCAGTACTTC
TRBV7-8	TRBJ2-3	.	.	CASSYPGQGTDTQYF	TGTGCCAGCAGCTACCCCGGTCAAGGCACAGATACGCAGTATTTT
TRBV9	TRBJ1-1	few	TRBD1	CASSAGTGGGNTEAFF	TGTGCCAGCAGCGCAGGGACAGGGGGCGGGAACACTGAAGCTTTCTTT
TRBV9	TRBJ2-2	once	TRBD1	CASSYRGANTGELFF	TGTGCCAGCAGCTACAGGGGGGCCAACACCGGGGAGCTGTTTTTT
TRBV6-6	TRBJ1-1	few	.	CASSYEGTWPEAFF	TGTGCCAGCAGTTACGAGGGAACGTGGCCTGAAGCTTTCTTT
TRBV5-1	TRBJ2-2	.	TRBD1	CASSFLFGQGNTGELFF	TGCGCCAGCAGCTTTTTATTCGGACAGGGGAACACCGGGGAGCTGTTTTTT
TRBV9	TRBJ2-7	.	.	CASSPLDIPFSYEQYF	TGTGCCAGCAGCCCATTGGACATCCCCTTTTCCTACGAGCAGTACTTC